A selection of T cell receptor beta chains follows, all from one sample in a study of T cells in Graves' hyperthyroidism and ophthalmopathy. TCRdb analysed the multiplex PCR reads with MiXCR anew, one entry per CDR3 protein. The table includes 200,000 to 250,000 distinct CDR3 sequences, around 15% detected once. Sequenced sample: blood. Receptors originate from a woman between 18 and 29 years old with Graves' ophthalmopathy. Both conserved end residues are part of each CDR3. The order of the fields is clone size, D gene, V gene, J gene, CDR3 protein, CDR3 DNA. D genes are given only for firm matches. Expanded clones get a size class; other rows say once, few or many, or leave the size out.

clone size: many
D gene: NA
V gene: TRBV6-2/TRBV6-3
J gene: TRBJ2-7
CDR3 protein: CASSLQGGNYEQYF
CDR3 DNA: TGTGCCAGCAGTTTGCAGGGCGGAAACTACGAGCAGTACTTC

clone size: many
D gene: NA
V gene: TRBV5-1
J gene: TRBJ2-1
CDR3 protein: CASSSGGQLHNEQFF
CDR3 DNA: TGCGCCAGCAGCTCGGGGGGACAGCTTCACAATGAGCAGTTCTTC

clone size: few
D gene: NA
V gene: TRBV5-4
J gene: TRBJ2-5
CDR3 protein: CASSLVGPKGETQYF
CDR3 DNA: TGTGCCAGCAGCTTGGTGGGGCCCAAGGGAGAGACCCAGTACTTC

clone size: many
D gene: NA
V gene: TRBV20-1
J gene: TRBJ1-1
CDR3 protein: CSAKGRTATEAFF
CDR3 DNA: TGCAGTGCTAAGGGGCGGACGGCGACTGAAGCTTTCTTT

clone size: many
D gene: NA
V gene: TRBV20-1
J gene: TRBJ1-1
CDR3 protein: CSASPRRNTEAFF
CDR3 DNA: TGCAGTGCTTCTCCCCGACGGAACACTGAAGCTTTCTTT

clone size: NA
D gene: TRBD2
V gene: TRBV28
J gene: TRBJ2-1
CDR3 protein: CASNPTVRTSGTFEQFF
CDR3 DNA: TGTGCCAGCAACCCAACGGTGAGGACTAGCGGGACCTTTGAGCAGTTCTTC

clone size: many
D gene: NA
V gene: TRBV28
J gene: TRBJ1-2
CDR3 protein: CASSLSPANYGYTF
CDR3 DNA: TGTGCCAGCAGTTTAAGCCCAGCTAACTATGGCTACACCTTC

clone size: NA
D gene: TRBD1
V gene: TRBV4-1
J gene: TRBJ2-2
CDR3 protein: CASSPSGQTGELFF
CDR3 DNA: TGCGCCAGCAGTCCCTCGGGACAGACCGGGGAGCTGTTTTTT

clone size: many
D gene: NA
V gene: TRBV20-1
J gene: TRBJ2-7
CDR3 protein: CSARRRNGEYF
CDR3 DNA: TGCAGTGCTAGGAGGAGAAACGGGGAGTACTTC

clone size: many
D gene: NA
V gene: TRBV20-1
J gene: TRBJ2-7
CDR3 protein: CSAPRGVSYEQYF
CDR3 DNA: TGCAGTGCTCCCCGGGGAGTCTCCTACGAGCAGTACTTC

clone size: many
D gene: NA
V gene: TRBV4-2
J gene: TRBJ2-2
CDR3 protein: CASSQEPSQYTGELFF
CDR3 DNA: TGTGCCAGCAGCCAAGAGCCCAGTCAGTACACCGGGGAGCTGTTTTTT

clone size: many
D gene: NA
V gene: TRBV29-1
J gene: TRBJ2-2
CDR3 protein: CSVDRQGNTGELFF
CDR3 DNA: TGCAGCGTTGACCGTCAGGGGAACACCGGGGAGCTGTTTTTT

clone size: many
D gene: TRBD2
V gene: TRBV6-1
J gene: TRBJ2-1
CDR3 protein: CASSSNPYSGWNDNEQFF
CDR3 DNA: TGTGCCAGCAGTTCCAACCCATATAGCGGGTGGAACGACAATGAGCAGTTCTTC

clone size: many
D gene: NA
V gene: TRBV20-1
J gene: TRBJ1-5
CDR3 protein: CSAREAGYNQPQHF
CDR3 DNA: TGCAGTGCTAGAGAGGCAGGGTACAATCAGCCCCAGCATTTT

clone size: many
D gene: NA
V gene: TRBV6-1
J gene: TRBJ1-5
CDR3 protein: CASSHNLNSNQPQHF
CDR3 DNA: TGTGCCAGCAGTCACAACCTAAATAGCAATCAGCCCCAGCATTTT

clone size: many
D gene: TRBD1
V gene: TRBV10-3
J gene: TRBJ2-5
CDR3 protein: CAISESVTGLGETQYF
CDR3 DNA: TGTGCCATCAGTGAGTCAGTGACAGGGTTAGGGGAGACCCAGTACTTC

clone size: many
D gene: NA
V gene: TRBV20-1
J gene: TRBJ1-5
CDR3 protein: CSALRDADSNQPQHF
CDR3 DNA: TGCAGTGCTCTCCGGGACGCCGATAGCAATCAGCCCCAGCATTTT

clone size: many
D gene: NA
V gene: TRBV20-1
J gene: TRBJ2-7
CDR3 protein: CSARDGFFYEQYF
CDR3 DNA: TGCAGTGCTAGGGACGGATTTTTCTACGAGCAGTACTTC

clone size: many
D gene: NA
V gene: TRBV24-1
J gene: TRBJ1-1
CDR3 protein: CATAGPTNTEAFF
CDR3 DNA: TGTGCCACCGCTGGACCCACGAACACTGAAGCTTTCTTT

clone size: many
D gene: NA
V gene: TRBV5-1
J gene: TRBJ2-2
CDR3 protein: CASSGSEDGELFF
CDR3 DNA: TGCGCCAGCAGCGGGTCTGAGGACGGGGAGCTGTTTTTT

clone size: many
D gene: NA
V gene: TRBV28
J gene: TRBJ1-6
CDR3 protein: CASSLSPSSYNSPLHF
CDR3 DNA: TGTGCCAGCAGTTTATCTCCAAGCTCCTATAATTCACCCCTCCACTTT

clone size: many
D gene: NA
V gene: TRBV28
J gene: TRBJ2-7
CDR3 protein: CASSPPRLEQYF
CDR3 DNA: TGTGCCAGCAGCCCGCCCCGGCTAGAGCAGTACTTC

clone size: NA
D gene: TRBD2
V gene: TRBV28
J gene: TRBJ2-1
CDR3 protein: CASNPTVRTSGDEQFF
CDR3 DNA: TGTGCCAGCAACCCAACGGTGAGGACTAGCGGGGATGAGCAGTTCTTC

clone size: NA
D gene: TRBD2
V gene: TRBV4-2
J gene: TRBJ2-1
CDR3 protein: CASSQNGLAGEQFF
CDR3 DNA: TGTGCCAGCAGCCAAAATGGACTAGCGGGGGAGCAGTTCTTC

clone size: once
D gene: TRBD1
V gene: TRBV15
J gene: TRBJ1-5
CDR3 protein: CATSSSLGTGGSRQPQHF
CDR3 DNA: TGTGCCACCAGCAGTTCTCTCGGGACAGGGGGAAGTCGGCAGCCCCAGCATTTT

clone size: many
D gene: TRBD1
V gene: TRBV5-1
J gene: TRBJ1-2
CDR3 protein: CASSSEGGQGVGDYGYTF
CDR3 DNA: TGCGCCAGCAGCTCGGAAGGGGGACAGGGGGTCGGAGACTATGGCTACACCTTC

clone size: many
D gene: NA
V gene: TRBV5-1
J gene: TRBJ1-6
CDR3 protein: CASSSPPGSSYNSPLHF
CDR3 DNA: TGCGCCAGCAGCTCGCCCCCAGGGAGCTCCTATAATTCACCCCTCCACTTT

clone size: many
D gene: NA
V gene: TRBV30
J gene: TRBJ2-1
CDR3 protein: CAFRAGSSYNEQFF
CDR3 DNA: TGTGCCTTTAGGGCGGGCAGCTCCTACAATGAGCAGTTCTTC

clone size: NA
D gene: NA
V gene: TRBV19
J gene: TRBJ1-5
CDR3 protein: CASSIRGVGNQPQHF
CDR3 DNA: TGTGCCAGTAGTATTCGGGGGGTAGGCAATCAGCCCCAGCATTTT

clone size: many
D gene: TRBD2
V gene: TRBV24-1
J gene: TRBJ2-3
CDR3 protein: CATSDFGGGRGDTQYF
CDR3 DNA: TGTGCCACCAGTGATTTCGGGGGAGGGCGTGGAGATACGCAGTATTTT

clone size: many
D gene: NA
V gene: TRBV3-1
J gene: TRBJ2-2
CDR3 protein: CASSHGWSGGGELFF
CDR3 DNA: TGTGCCAGCAGCCACGGGTGGTCGGGTGGCGGGGAGCTGTTTTTT

clone size: many
D gene: TRBD1
V gene: TRBV5-8
J gene: TRBJ1-6
CDR3 protein: CASSLTGEYSPLHF
CDR3 DNA: TGTGCCAGCAGCTTGACAGGGGAATATTCACCCCTCCACTTT

clone size: many
D gene: NA
V gene: TRBV27
J gene: TRBJ2-1
CDR3 protein: CASSFRGSYNEQFF
CDR3 DNA: TGTGCCAGCAGTTTTAGGGGCTCCTACAATGAGCAGTTCTTC

clone size: many
D gene: NA
V gene: TRBV6-1
J gene: TRBJ1-4
CDR3 protein: CASSPRGGATNEKLFF
CDR3 DNA: TGTGCCAGCAGTCCAAGGGGGGGGGCAACTAATGAAAAACTGTTTTTT

clone size: many
D gene: NA
V gene: TRBV7-9
J gene: TRBJ1-1
CDR3 protein: CASSNTLNTEAFF
CDR3 DNA: TGTGCCAGCAGCAACACACTGAACACTGAAGCTTTCTTT

clone size: NA
D gene: TRBD1
V gene: TRBV24-1
J gene: TRBJ2-2
CDR3 protein: CATSEAGTGRLNTGELFF
CDR3 DNA: TGTGCCACCAGTGAAGCCGGGACAGGGCGATTGAACACCGGGGAGCTGTTTTTT

clone size: many
D gene: NA
V gene: TRBV7-2
J gene: TRBJ2-7
CDR3 protein: CASSLVPGRLASYEQYF
CDR3 DNA: TGTGCCAGCAGCTTAGTCCCCGGTCGGCTGGCCTCCTACGAGCAGTACTTC

clone size: NA
D gene: NA
V gene: TRBV7-2
J gene: TRBJ2-7
CDR3 protein: CASSFAGSSYNEQYF
CDR3 DNA: TGTGCCAGCAGCTTTGCCGGGAGCTCCTACAATGAGCAGTACTTC

clone size: once
D gene: TRBD2
V gene: TRBV28
J gene: TRBJ2-4
CDR3 protein: CASSLASGRGEYF
CDR3 DNA: TGTGCCAGCAGTTTGGCTAGCGGGAGGGGGGAGTACTTC

clone size: many
D gene: NA
V gene: TRBV25-1
J gene: TRBJ1-1
CDR3 protein: CASSPGGERTEAFF
CDR3 DNA: TGTGCCAGCAGTCCGGGGGGCGAACGTACTGAAGCTTTCTTT

clone size: NA
D gene: TRBD1
V gene: TRBV12-3/TRBV12-4
J gene: TRBJ2-1
CDR3 protein: CASSAGTGGNNEQFF
CDR3 DNA: TGTGCCAGCAGTGCCGGGACAGGGGGGAACAATGAGCAGTTCTTC

clone size: many
D gene: NA
V gene: TRBV5-1
J gene: TRBJ2-7
CDR3 protein: CASREGASGEQYF
CDR3 DNA: TGCGCCAGCAGGGAGGGAGCGTCCGGCGAGCAGTACTTC

clone size: few
D gene: NA
V gene: TRBV20-1
J gene: TRBJ1-4
CDR3 protein: CSARVGELFF
CDR3 DNA: TGCAGTGCTAGAGTAGGGGAACTGTTTTTT

clone size: many
D gene: NA
V gene: TRBV12-3/TRBV12-4
J gene: TRBJ2-2
CDR3 protein: CASRRQVAPGELFF
CDR3 DNA: TGTGCCAGCAGGCGCCAGGTGGCACCCGGGGAGCTGTTTTTT

clone size: few
D gene: TRBD1
V gene: TRBV6-1
J gene: TRBJ1-2
CDR3 protein: CASSEDGQGAYGYTF
CDR3 DNA: TGTGCCAGCAGTGAAGACGGACAGGGGGCGTATGGCTACACCTTC

clone size: many
D gene: NA
V gene: TRBV28
J gene: TRBJ1-6
CDR3 protein: CASSSIGNYNSPLHF
CDR3 DNA: TGTGCCAGCAGTTCGATTGGCAACTATAATTCACCCCTCCACTTT

clone size: few
D gene: TRBD1
V gene: TRBV29-1
J gene: TRBJ1-1
CDR3 protein: CSARQGLNTEAFF
CDR3 DNA: TGCAGCGCTAGACAGGGTTTGAACACTGAAGCTTTCTTT

clone size: many
D gene: NA
V gene: TRBV20-1
J gene: TRBJ1-5
CDR3 protein: CSAGRPTTGNQPQHF
CDR3 DNA: TGCAGCGCGGGGAGACCTACTACGGGCAATCAGCCCCAGCATTTT

clone size: many
D gene: TRBD2
V gene: TRBV13
J gene: TRBJ2-5
CDR3 protein: CASSSLTSGTNRQETQYF
CDR3 DNA: TGTGCCAGCAGCTCTCTAACTAGCGGGACTAACCGACAAGAGACCCAGTACTTC

clone size: many
D gene: NA
V gene: TRBV18
J gene: TRBJ1-1
CDR3 protein: CASSAPLVGDTEAFF
CDR3 DNA: TGTGCCAGCTCAGCACCGTTGGTGGGGGACACTGAAGCTTTCTTT

clone size: few
D gene: TRBD1
V gene: TRBV28
J gene: TRBJ2-5
CDR3 protein: CASTETGGILQETQYF
CDR3 DNA: TGTGCCAGCACCGAGACAGGGGGGATACTCCAAGAGACCCAGTACTTC

clone size: NA
D gene: TRBD1
V gene: TRBV2
J gene: TRBJ2-5
CDR3 protein: CAGRPRDRGQETQYF
CDR3 DNA: TGTGCCGGCAGACCCCGGGACAGGGGTCAAGAGACCCAGTACTTC

clone size: NA
D gene: TRBD2
V gene: TRBV7-2
J gene: TRBJ2-7
CDR3 protein: CASSFGLARTSYEQYF
CDR3 DNA: TGTGCCAGCAGCTTCGGACTAGCGAGAACCTCCTACGAGCAGTACTTC

clone size: many
D gene: NA
V gene: TRBV28
J gene: TRBJ2-7
CDR3 protein: CASSRSRGSYEQYF
CDR3 DNA: TGTGCCAGCAGCCGTAGCAGGGGTTCCTACGAGCAGTACTTC